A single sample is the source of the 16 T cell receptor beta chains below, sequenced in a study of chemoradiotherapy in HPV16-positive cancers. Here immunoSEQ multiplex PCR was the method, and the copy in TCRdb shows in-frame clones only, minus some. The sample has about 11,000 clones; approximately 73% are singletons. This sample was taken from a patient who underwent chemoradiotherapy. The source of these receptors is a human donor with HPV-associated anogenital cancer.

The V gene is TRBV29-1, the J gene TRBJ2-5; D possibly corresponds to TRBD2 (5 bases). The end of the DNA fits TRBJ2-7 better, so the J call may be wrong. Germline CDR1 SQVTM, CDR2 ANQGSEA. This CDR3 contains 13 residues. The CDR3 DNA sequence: TGCAGCGTTGAAGAGGAGGCTAGCTACGAGCAGTACTTC. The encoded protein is CSVEEEASYEQYF.

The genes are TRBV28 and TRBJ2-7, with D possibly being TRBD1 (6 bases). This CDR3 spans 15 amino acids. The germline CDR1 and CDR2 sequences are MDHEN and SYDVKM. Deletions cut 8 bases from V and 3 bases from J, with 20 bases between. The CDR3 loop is CASLSPGQGDYEQYF. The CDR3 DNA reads TGTGCCAGCCTATCCCCGGGACAAGGGGACTACGAGCAGTACTTC.

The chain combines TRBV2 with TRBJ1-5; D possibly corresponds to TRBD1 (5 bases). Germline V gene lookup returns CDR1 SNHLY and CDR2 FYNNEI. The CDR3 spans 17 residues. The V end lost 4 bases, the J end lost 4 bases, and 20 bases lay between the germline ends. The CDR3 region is CASSGGGDRDPNQPQHF. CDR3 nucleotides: TGTGCCAGCAGTGGGGGTGGAGACCGGGACCCAAATCAGCCCCAGCATTTT.

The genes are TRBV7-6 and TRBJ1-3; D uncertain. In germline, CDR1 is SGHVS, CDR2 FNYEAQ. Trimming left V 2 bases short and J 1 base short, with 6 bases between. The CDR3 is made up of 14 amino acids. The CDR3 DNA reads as TGTGCCAGCAGCTTATCCGAATCTGGAAACACCATATATTTT. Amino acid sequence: CASSLSESGNTIYF. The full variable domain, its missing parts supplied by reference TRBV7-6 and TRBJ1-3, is GAGVSQSPRYKVTKRGQDVALRCDPISGHVSLYWYRQALGQGPEFLTYFNYEAQQDKSGLPNDRFSAERPEGSISTLTIQRTEQRDSAMYRCASSLSESGNTIYFGEGSWLTVV.

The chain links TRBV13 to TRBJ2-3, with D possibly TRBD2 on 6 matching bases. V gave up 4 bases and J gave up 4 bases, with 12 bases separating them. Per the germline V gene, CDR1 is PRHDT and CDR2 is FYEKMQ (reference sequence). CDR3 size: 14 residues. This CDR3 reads CASSSPGVSDTQYF. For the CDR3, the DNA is TGTGCCAGCAGCTCACCGGGGGTTTCAGATACGCAGTATTTT.

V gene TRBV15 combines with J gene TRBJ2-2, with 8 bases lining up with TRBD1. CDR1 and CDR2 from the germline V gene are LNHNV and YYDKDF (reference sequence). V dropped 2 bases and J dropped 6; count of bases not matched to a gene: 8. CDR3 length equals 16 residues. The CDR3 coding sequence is TGTGCCACCAGCAGACTCCAGGGGGCTATGGCCGGGGAGCTGTTTTTT. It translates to CATSRLQGAMAGELFF.

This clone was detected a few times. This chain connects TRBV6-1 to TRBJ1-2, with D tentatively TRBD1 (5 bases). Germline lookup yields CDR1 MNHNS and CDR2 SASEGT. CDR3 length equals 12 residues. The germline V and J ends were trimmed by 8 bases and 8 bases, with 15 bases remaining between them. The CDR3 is CASRGDGTGYTF. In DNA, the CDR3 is TGTGCCAGCCGCGGGGACGGAACCGGCTACACCTTC.

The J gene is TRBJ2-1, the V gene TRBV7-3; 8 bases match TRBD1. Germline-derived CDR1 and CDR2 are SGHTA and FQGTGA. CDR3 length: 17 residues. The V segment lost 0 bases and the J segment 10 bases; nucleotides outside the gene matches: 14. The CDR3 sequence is CASSLTGNRDRPGEQFF. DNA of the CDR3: TGTGCCAGCAGCTTAACAGGTAACCGGGACAGGCCCGGGGAGCAGTTCTTC.

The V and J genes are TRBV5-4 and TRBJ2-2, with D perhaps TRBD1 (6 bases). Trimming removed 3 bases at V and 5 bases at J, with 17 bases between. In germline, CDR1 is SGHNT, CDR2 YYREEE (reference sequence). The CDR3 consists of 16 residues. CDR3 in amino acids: CASSSGTGMRTGELFF. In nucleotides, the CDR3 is TGTGCCAGCAGCTCGGGAACAGGGATGCGGACCGGGGAGCTGTTTTTT.

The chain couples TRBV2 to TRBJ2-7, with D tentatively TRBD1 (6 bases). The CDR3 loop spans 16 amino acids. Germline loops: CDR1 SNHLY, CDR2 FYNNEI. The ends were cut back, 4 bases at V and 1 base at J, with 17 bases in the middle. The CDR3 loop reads CASSGETGIKSYEQYF. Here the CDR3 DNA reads TGTGCCAGCAGTGGAGAAACAGGGATTAAATCCTACGAGCAGTACTTC.

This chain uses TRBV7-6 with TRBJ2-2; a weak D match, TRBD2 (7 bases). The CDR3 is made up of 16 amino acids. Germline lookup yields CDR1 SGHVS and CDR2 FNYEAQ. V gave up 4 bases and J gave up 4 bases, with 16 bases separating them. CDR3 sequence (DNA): TGTGCCAGCAGCTCCGCTGGGGGGGGCAGCACCGGGGAGCTGTTTTTT. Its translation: CASSSAGGGSTGELFF.

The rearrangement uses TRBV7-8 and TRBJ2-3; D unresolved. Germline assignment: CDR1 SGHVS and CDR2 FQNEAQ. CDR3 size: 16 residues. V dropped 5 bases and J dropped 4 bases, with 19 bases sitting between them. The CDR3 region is CASSAPRRFGSDTQYF. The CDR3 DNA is TGTGCCAGCAGCGCGCCCCGCCGCTTTGGGTCAGATACGCAGTATTTT.

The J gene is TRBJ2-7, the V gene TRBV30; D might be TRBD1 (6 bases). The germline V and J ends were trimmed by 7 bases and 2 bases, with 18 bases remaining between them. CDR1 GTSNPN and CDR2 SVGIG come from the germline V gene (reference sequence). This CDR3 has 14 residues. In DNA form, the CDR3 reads TGTGCCTCGTCGGTCCGGACAGCTGCCTACGAGCAGTACTTC. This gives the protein CASSVRTAAYEQYF.

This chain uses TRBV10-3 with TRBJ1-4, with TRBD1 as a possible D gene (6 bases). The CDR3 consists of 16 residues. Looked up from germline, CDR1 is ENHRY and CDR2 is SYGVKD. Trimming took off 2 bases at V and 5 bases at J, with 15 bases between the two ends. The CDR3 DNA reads TGTGCCATCAGTGAGACCTATACAGGGCCAAATGAAAAACTGTTTTTT. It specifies CAISETYTGPNEKLFF.

CDR3 nucleotides: TGTGCCAGCAGCCCCGCCCAGGGTCGGACCGGGGAGCTGTTTTTT. Translated: CASSPAQGRTGELFF. The V call is TRBV11-3, the J call TRBJ2-2; TRBD1 might be the D (5 bases). The CDR3 consists of 15 residues. Trimming left V 5 bases short and J 5 bases short, with 15 bases between. Germline assignment: CDR1 SGHNT and CDR2 YENEEA.

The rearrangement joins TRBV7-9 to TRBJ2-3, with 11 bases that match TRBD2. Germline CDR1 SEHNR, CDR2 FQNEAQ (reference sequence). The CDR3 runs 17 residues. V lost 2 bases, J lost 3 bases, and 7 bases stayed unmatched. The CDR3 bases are TGTGCCAGCAGCTTACTAGCGGGGGGCCGAAAGACAGATACGCAGTATTTT. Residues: CASSLLAGGRKTDTQYF.